This T cell receptor beta chain derives from a study of breast tumors, draining lymph nodes, adjacent tissues. TCRdb analysed the multiplex PCR reads with MiXCR anew, one entry per CDR3 protein. The sample shows under 250,000 distinct CDR3 sequences, less than 40% of them seen only once. This clonotype was seen many times. V lost 1 base and J lost 2, with 15 bases in between. The CDR3 consists of 17 residues. Germline CDR1 SGHKS, CDR2 YYEKEE (reference sequence). Breast cancer patients provided tissue from their axillary draining lymph nodes. The chain uses TRBV5-5 and TRBJ2-2; the D is unclear. The clonotype originates from a female donor with breast cancer. Some clones in this sample may be carry-over from other donors' samples. Sequencing used axillary lymph node tissue. The CDR3 nucleotides are TGTGCCAGCAGCTTGATAGCTCTAGGGTACAACACCGGGGAGCTGTTTTTT. This encodes CASSLIALGYNTGELFF.